This T cell receptor (beta chain) emerged from a study of post-analysis software for immune sequencing data. Whole-study results and caveats: Patients carried several TRBV segments more frequently than controls did, and TRBV5-6, TRBV5-1 and TRBV20-1 were among them.

The trim removed 3 bases at V and 6 bases at J, leaving 5 bases unmatched. This CDR3 contains 14 residues. Per the germline V gene, CDR1 is SQVTM and CDR2 is ANQGSEA. Comments on this clonotype: Its antigen is as yet unknown.

Unique molecular identifiers had been added to the TCR beta cDNA libraries. TCRdb reprocessed the PCR reads with MiXCR, giving one entry per CDR3 protein. The sample lists more than 450,000 distinct CDR3 sequences; roughly 47% were seen once. The chain is built from TRBV29-1 and TRBJ2-1; TRBD1 matches 10 bases. This TCR derives from a girl aged 5 to 17 with multiple sclerosis. Sequencing was carried out using blood. CDR3 amino acids: CSVDGTGVVNEQFF. Here the CDR3 DNA reads TGCAGCGTTGATGGGACAGGGGTCGTCAATGAGCAGTTCTTC.